What follows are 6 T cell receptor beta chains derived from one specimen sequenced in a study of blood T cell repertoires in COVID-19. Using immunoSEQ multiplex PCR, the repertoire was profiled, and TCRdb retains in-frame clones only, with some absent. This table holds roughly 170,000 clones, 85% to 90% found once. Material: peripheral blood. These receptors were taken from a man aged 65 to 85 with active or convalescent COVID-19.

The gene calls are TRBV27 and TRBJ1-2; no reliable D call. Germline V gene sequence: CDR1 MNHEY, CDR2 SMNVEV (reference sequence). V was pared by 2 bases and J by 4 bases, with 8 bases between. The CDR3 is 13 residues long. The CDR3 here is CASSLGGFYGYTF. CDR3 sequence (DNA): TGTGCCAGCAGTTTAGGCGGCTTCTATGGCTACACCTTC.

This sequence joins TRBV5-4 and TRBJ2-5; no firm D call. Trimming removed 2 bases at V and 1 base at J, with 3 bases between. This CDR3 is 12 amino acids long. The V gene's germline CDR1 is SGHNT and CDR2 YYREEE (reference sequence). The CDR3 nucleotides read TGTGCCAGCAGCTTCAGCCAAGAGACCCAGTACTTC. Protein sequence: CASSFSQETQYF. Drawing the rest from reference TRBV5-4 and TRBJ2-5, the complete variable domain is ETGVTQSPTHLIKTRGQQVTLRCSSQSGHNTVSWYQQALGQGPQFIFQYYREEENGRGNFPPRFSGLQFPNYSSELNVNALELDDSALYLCASSFSQETQYFGPGTRLLVL.

The rearrangement uses TRBV4-3 and TRBJ1-3, with a tentative D call TRBD1 (5 bases). The V gene lost 1 base and the J gene lost 4 bases, with 5 bases spanning the gap. The germline V gene encodes CDR1 LGHNA and CDR2 YSLEER. The CDR3 covers 13 residues. Here the CDR3 DNA reads TGCGCCAGCAGCCAAGGGGGCGGAAACACCATATATTTT. It encodes CASSQGGGNTIYF.

The gene calls are TRBV19 and TRBJ1-1; 8 bases map to TRBD1. CDR3 size: 15 residues. After removal of 5 bases from V and 1 base from J, the junction contained 6 bases not matched to a gene. The germline V gene has CDR1 LNHDA and CDR2 SQIVND (reference sequence). In DNA, the CDR3 is TGTGCCAGTAGTGGATACGACAGGGGGAACACTGAAGCTTTCTTT. Residues: CASSGYDRGNTEAFF.

The chain combines TRBV6-2 or TRBV6-3 with TRBJ2-1; no reliable D call. This CDR3 is 15 amino acids long. The germline V gene encodes CDR1 MNHEY and CDR2 SVGEGT. V was cut by 3 bases and J by 1 base, with 10 bases left in between. The CDR3 coding sequence is TGTGCCAGCAGTTATGAGCGTATATCCTACAATGAGCAGTTCTTC. This gives the protein CASSYERISYNEQFF.

CDR3 in amino acids: CASSLLPGQGKETQYF. In DNA form, the CDR3 reads TGTGCCAGCAGTTTGCTACCGGGACAGGGGAAAGAGACCCAGTACTTC. The rearrangement uses TRBV27 and TRBJ2-5, with TRBD1 matching 10 bases. V gave up 3 bases and J gave up 3 bases; unmatched junction bases: 7. The CDR3 loop spans 16 amino acids. Germline CDR1 reads MNHEY; CDR2 reads SMNVEV (reference sequence).